The T cell receptor (beta chain) under discussion was sequenced for a study of vaccination effects on CD4 cells after COVID-19 (dated by TCRdb to between 2021 and 2023). In terms of the full investigation: Each participant received two doses of an mRNA SARS-CoV-2 vaccine, either BNT162b2 or mRNA-1273. The study compared SARS-CoV-2 spike-specific CD4+ TCR repertoires before and after mRNA vaccination in COVID-19 convalescent patients and infection-naive vaccine recipients. Altogether, nine to ten COVID-19 convalescent patients and a few SARS-CoV-2-naive healthy vaccine recipients made up the full study. In the study, cultures from other donors were sequenced using the Oncomine TCR Beta short-read assay on an Illumina iSeq 100. Overall study outcomes, separate from this receptor: In healthy vaccine recipients, vaccine-induced clones were almost all SARS-CoV-2 mono-reactive, with only 1 of 255 being cross-reactive with common cold coronaviruses. Both infection-induced and vaccine-induced clones contracted markedly at late post-vaccination timepoints, which is consistent with waning T cell responses. Only a small number of convalescent patients were included, and no early post-infection timepoints were available, which limited the study.

In the ViraFEST assay, PBMC were stimulated with viral peptide pools, and TCR sequencing was then used to find antigen-specific CD4+ T cell clonotypes based on their expansion. After approximately eleven days of culture, CD4+ T cells were isolated with the EasySep CD4+ T cell isolation kit. The absence of prior SARS-CoV-2 infection in healthy vaccine recipients was confirmed by negative nucleocapsid antibodies before and after vaccination. Two million PBMC per well were cultured in IMDM with about 4.5% human AB serum, 10 IU/ml IL-2 and gentamicin, plus 10 ug/ml peptides. Half of the culture medium was replaced with fresh IL-2-containing medium on days 3 and 7. Unless noted otherwise, every peptide stimulation condition was grown in triplicate wells. PBMC were separated from whole blood using Ficoll-Paque Plus gradient centrifugation and were then either cryopreserved at -140C or used fresh. Overlapping peptide pools spanned the spike proteins of SARS-CoV-2 and the common cold coronaviruses HCoV-NL63, HCoV-OC43 and HCoV-229E. The QIAamp micro DNA kit was used to extract genomic DNA from the cultured CD4+ T cells.

To prepare the library, the immunoSEQ multiplex PCR assay was applied. DNA from the cultured, isolated CD4+ T cells was subjected to TCR beta CDR3 sequencing. In the original analysis: Non-productive TCR sequences were removed and reads were trimmed to the CDR3 region, keeping CDR3s of at least 7 amino acids. The MANAFEST web app was used to identify antigen-specific clonotypes by comparing expansion in peptide wells with expansion in reference cultures. For clones to be considered positive, expansion at FDR<0.05 versus reference and all other wells, an odds ratio above 5, and a frequency above 0.1% in two replicate wells were required. A clonotype was defined as cross-reactive if the clonotype was significantly expanded both in SARS-CoV-2 spike wells and in at least one common cold coronavirus spike condition. Using the stringdist R package, CDR3 similarity was measured by Levenshtein distance, and unrooted trees were constructed with ape in R 3.6.1. TCRdb provides this immuneACCESS table in a form limited to in-frame rearrangements. Some clones are lacking; in checked studies, under half of them reflect an unresolved V gene, and why the rest are absent is not known. Clone size and the V and J calls come from that table; the DNA yielded D and trimming. The sample table records some 22,000 clones; just under 75% of these occur just once. Roughly 3.5% of the sample goes to the ten largest clones.

Relative to germline, V is 10 bases shorter and J is 2 bases shorter, with 14 bases between their ends. CDR1 and CDR2, looked up from the germline V gene (reference sequence), are SEHNR and FQNEAQ. The CDR3 contains 14 residues, cysteine and phenylalanine counted. Kept here is only the CDR3 DNA, which spans 42 bases and is read in frame from base 1. This clone appeared a few times. Its recognized antigen is unknown. No base qualities exist here, and no much larger clone lies one base off it. The sequence was collected from a human donor who received a COVID-19 vaccine. This chain joins TRBV7-9 to TRBJ1-4; no D gene can be assigned with confidence. Here the sequenced sample was CD4+ T cells from PBMCs cultured with SARS-CoV-2 spike peptides, taken before COVID-19 vaccination. This specimen's cell subset or site label, interpreted: SARS-CoV-2 spike overlapping peptide pool stimulation. CDR3 protein: CATKKGGTNEKLFF. The DNA sequence is as follows: TGTGCCACCAAGAAGGGTGGGACTAATGAAAAACTGTTTTTT.